What follows is one TCR beta chain and its context. The antigen is not known. This CDR3 contains 17 residues. Germline CDR1 LNHDA, CDR2 SQIVND (reference sequence). The germline V and J ends were trimmed by 7 bases and 3 bases, with 24 bases remaining between them. This table comes from immunoSEQ multiplex PCR, and its TCRdb copy is limited to in-frame clones, with some not included. The repertoire has tens of thousands of clones, less than 95% of them found once; the top ten carry about 0.2%. This record belongs to a study of graft-versus-host responses after intestinal transplantation. Study details: Recipients had transplants, and these were multivisceral, liver-intestinal, or isolated intestinal. Every recipient underwent anti-thymocyte globulin induction, then tacrolimus and steroids for roughly three years.

Study findings and constraints: Recipient marrow showed GvH clones, some seen first in ileum or blood. Allografts of patients with graft-donor T cell macrochimerism showed high graft-versus-host to host-versus-graft clone ratios.

The source of this sequence is a human donor who was the organ donor for an intestinal transplant. The chain is built from TRBV19 and TRBJ1-1; possible D gene TRBD1, 5 bases. The input for sequencing was unstimulated CD4+ T cells sorted from spleen or lymph node cells, taken before transplant. The CDR3 sequence: CASTNLPGRPVDTEAFF. CDR3 nucleotides: TGTGCCAGTACGAACCTACCGGGACGACCTGTTGACACTGAAGCTTTCTTT.